Listed below are T cell receptor beta chains from one sample, sequenced in a study of identical twins. TCRdb analysed the 5' RACE reads with MiXCR anew, one entry per CDR3 protein. The sample has 500,000 to 550,000 distinct CDR3 sequences, about 20% seen once; the top ten hold approximately 0.5%. This same sample was also taken into another study, of yellow fever vaccine responses in identical twins.

Sample: CD4+ T cells sorted from blood. Receptors were obtained from a woman aged 18-29 years in good health. Both conserved end residues are part of each CDR3. The order of the fields is CDR3 length, clone size, J gene, V gene, D gene, CDR3 DNA, CDR3 protein. D genes are given only for firm matches. Clone size is shown for a subset of rows, as once, few, many or a class of expanded clone.

14 NA TRBJ2-3 TRBV9 NA TGTGCCAGCAGCGTAGCCGGGACCACAGATACGCAGTATTTT CASSVAGTTDTQYF
12 NA TRBJ1-4 TRBV6-6 NA TGTGCCAGCAGTTACGGGACAGAAAAACTGTTTTTT CASSYGTEKLFF
14 NA TRBJ2-7 TRBV20-1 NA TGCAGTGCTAGTCCCCCAGGGCGACCCTACGAGCAGTACTTC CSASPPGRPYEQYF
13 few TRBJ1-1 TRBV29-1 TRBD1 TGCAGCGTTGTCAGGGGGATAGCCACTGAAGCTTTCTTT CSVVRGIATEAFF
12 few TRBJ2-1 TRBV28 NA TGTGCCACCCGAGGGGTTGGGCATGAGCAGTTCTTC CATRGVGHEQFF
15 few TRBJ1-5 TRBV20-1 NA TGCAGTGCTAAAGTCGGGGGACTCACGGATCAGCCCCAGCATTTT CSAKVGGLTDQPQHF
12 NA TRBJ1-5 TRBV19 NA TGTGCCAGTAGTATTCAAAATCAGCCCCAGCATTTT CASSIQNQPQHF
14 few TRBJ2-3 TRBV10-2 TRBD2 TGCGCCAGCGGGGGGACTAGCAGCGCAGATACGCAGTATTTT CASGGTSSADTQYF
16 many TRBJ2-1 TRBV5-1 TRBD1 TGCGCCAGCAGCTTGGGGGGACAGGGAAACTACAATGAGCAGTTCTTC CASSLGGQGNYNEQFF
12 many TRBJ2-2 TRBV24-1 NA TGTGCCACCAGTCGGAACACCGGGGAGCTGTTTTTT CATSRNTGELFF
17 few TRBJ2-1 TRBV28 NA TGTGCCAGCAGTCCCCTAGCTGGGAGTAGGGCCTACAATGAGCAGTTCTTC CASSPLAGSRAYNEQFF
19 NA TRBJ2-4 TRBV5-1 TRBD1 TGCGCCAGCAGCTTGGGGCCAAGGACAGGGCCACTAGCCAAAAACATTCAGTACTTC CASSLGPRTGPLAKNIQYF
16 NA TRBJ2-1 TRBV4-2 TRBD1 TGTGCCAGCAGCCTCCAGGACAGGGGGCCTTACAATGAGCAGTTCTTC CASSLQDRGPYNEQFF
15 few TRBJ1-1 TRBV29-1 TRBD1 TGCAGCGTTGGGGCGTTGGCAGGGGGGAACACTGAAGCTTTCTTT CSVGALAGGNTEAFF
18 few TRBJ2-2 TRBV11-2 NA TGTGCCAGCAGCCCTGGGTTGCTGGACAGACCTAACACCGGGGAGCTGTTTTTT CASSPGLLDRPNTGELFF
14 NA TRBJ1-5 TRBV7-2 NA TGTGCCAGCAGTCACTGGACGGGCCCAGAGCCCCAGCATTTT CASSHWTGPEPQHF
16 NA TRBJ2-1 TRBV4-1 NA TGCGCCAGCAGCCACCCCATTGTGGGCTCCTACAATGAGCAGTTCTTC CASSHPIVGSYNEQFF
13 NA TRBJ2-1 TRBV10-1 TRBD2 TGCGCCAGCAGTCCAGGACTAGCATATGAGCAGTTCTTC CASSPGLAYEQFF